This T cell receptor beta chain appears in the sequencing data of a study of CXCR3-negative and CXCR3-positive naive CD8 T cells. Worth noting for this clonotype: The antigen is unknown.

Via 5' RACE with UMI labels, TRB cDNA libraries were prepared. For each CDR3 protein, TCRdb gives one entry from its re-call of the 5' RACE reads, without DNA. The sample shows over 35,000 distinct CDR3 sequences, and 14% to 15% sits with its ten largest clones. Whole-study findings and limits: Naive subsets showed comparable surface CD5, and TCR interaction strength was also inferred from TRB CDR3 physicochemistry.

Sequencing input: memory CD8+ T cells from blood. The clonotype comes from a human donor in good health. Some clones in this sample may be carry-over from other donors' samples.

CDR3 residues: CASSLVGLAYEQYF. The chain links TRBV28 to TRBJ2-7; without DNA, the TCRdb call of TRBD2 cannot be checked. The CDR3 has 14 residues. The germline V gene has CDR1 MDHEN and CDR2 SYDVKM.